The 24 T cell receptor beta chains presented below share a single source sample, sequenced in a study of T-cell memory formation after mild COVID-19. TCRdb passed the 5' RACE reads through MiXCR, listing each CDR3 protein once. The repertoire holds under 550,000 distinct CDR3 sequences, with about 20% as singletons. The sample taken for sequencing was PBMCs or a T cell subset sorted from them (not recorded which). The receptors here all came from a man aged 18 to 30 who had mild COVID-19 (a few samples of this study predate the infection). Cell type and time point are not known.

This clonotype was counted at least ten times. The chain carries TRBV5-1 and TRBJ1-3; TRBD1 might be the D (5 bases). The CDR3 covers 17 residues. Per the germline V gene, CDR1 is SGHRS and CDR2 is YFSETQ. The V end was cut by 4 bases, the J end by 0 bases, with 17 bases between. CDR3 in DNA: TGCGCCAGCAGCGCTGGACGACAGTTCTTCTCTGGAAACACCATATATTTT. Protein sequence: CASSAGRQFFSGNTIYF.

In its sample, this clonotype was seen a few times. The DNA for the CDR3 is TGTGCCAGCAGCGTATATGGCTACACCTTC. It specifies CASSVYGYTF. This chain links TRBV6-8 with TRBJ1-2; D call uncertain. Germline CDR1 MNHGY, CDR2 SAAAGT. CDR3 size: 10 residues. The V gene lost 6 bases and the J gene lost 5 bases, with 4 bases spanning the gap.

The genes are TRBV20-1 and TRBJ2-5; 11 bases are a match to TRBD2. Trimming took 5 bases from V and 0 from J; bases not matched to a gene: 8. The CDR3 spans 16 residues. From germline, CDR1 is DFQATT and CDR2 SNEGSKA (reference sequence). CDR3 sequence reads: CSARPRLAGYQETQYF. The CDR3 DNA reads TGCAGTGCTCGACCTCGACTAGCGGGGTACCAAGAGACCCAGTACTTC.

The chain has TRBV7-2 and TRBJ1-1, with TRBD1 identical over 9 bases. Looked up from germline, CDR1 is SGHTA and CDR2 is FQGNSA. The CDR3 runs to 16 residues. Germline trimming cut 4 bases from V and 4 bases from J; bases unmatched to any gene: 10. CDR3: CASSSPGTGLFTEAFF. As DNA, the CDR3 is TGTGCCAGCAGCTCTCCCGGGACAGGGTTGTTCACTGAAGCTTTCTTT.

This chain uses TRBV27 with TRBJ1-2, with a tentative D call TRBD1 (6 bases). The CDR3 extends over 15 amino acids. V lost 1 base, J lost 2 bases, and 11 bases lay in between. CDR1 and CDR2 (germline): MNHEY, SMNVEV (reference sequence). CDR3 amino acids: CASSLFQGRNYGYTF. In DNA form, the CDR3 reads TGTGCCAGCAGTTTATTCCAGGGGAGAAACTATGGCTACACCTTC.

The chain joins TRBV6-6 to TRBJ1-5; no definite D call. The CDR3 consists of 14 residues. The V end lost 6 bases, the J end lost 2 bases, and 11 bases lay between the germline ends. The germline V gene encodes CDR1 MNHNY and CDR2 SVGAGI (reference sequence). As DNA, the CDR3 is TGTGCCAGCAGCGACAACTTCGGCAATCAGCCCCAGCATTTT. Translation gives CASSDNFGNQPQHF.

The chain recombines TRBV7-9 with TRBJ2-1, with D perhaps being TRBD1 or TRBD2 (5 bases each). V was clipped by 5 bases and J by 10 bases, with 12 bases between them. The CDR3 contains 12 residues. Germline values: CDR1 SEHNR, CDR2 FQNEAQ (reference sequence). The CDR3 DNA reads as TGTGCCAGCAGCATCGAGAGGGGCGAGCAGTTCTTC. This sequence encodes CASSIERGEQFF.

This rearrangement joins TRBV4-3 to TRBJ1-1; D ambiguous. The germline V and J ends were trimmed by 0 bases and 1 base, with 9 bases remaining between them. The germline V gene has CDR1 LGHNA and CDR2 YSLEER. CDR3 size: 15 residues. The CDR3 spells CASSQEYGENTEAFF. DNA for the CDR3: TGCGCCAGCAGCCAAGAGTACGGGGAGAACACTGAAGCTTTCTTT.

This chain links TRBV20-1 with TRBJ2-3, with 11 bases lining up with TRBD2. CDR1 and CDR2 (germline): DFQATT, SNEGSKA (reference sequence). The CDR3 covers 15 residues. The V and J ends lost 3 bases and 5 bases, in that order; junction bases with no gene match: 7. CDR3 DNA: TGCAGTGCTAGGGAATTAGCGGGGGGGAAAGATACGCAGTATTTT. Translated, it gives CSARELAGGKDTQYF.

This rearrangement joins TRBV5-1 to TRBJ1-1, with 7 positions matching TRBD1. The germline V gene encodes CDR1 SGHRS and CDR2 YFSETQ. The trim removed 4 bases at V and 3 bases at J, leaving 12 bases unmatched. This CDR3 is built from 16 residues. This CDR3 is CASSPLRQGSDTEAFF. CDR3 in DNA: TGCGCCAGCAGCCCCTTGAGACAGGGTTCCGACACTGAAGCTTTCTTT.

This clonotype was observed a handful of times. This chain links TRBV2 with TRBJ2-7, with TRBD2 matching 10 bases. Germline CDR1 and CDR2: SNHLY and FYNNEI. Trimming took 4 bases from V and 2 from J; bases not matched to a gene: 2. The CDR3 length is 14 residues. CDR3: CASSVSGGTYEQYF. For the CDR3, the DNA is TGTGCCAGCAGTGTTAGCGGGGGGACCTACGAGCAGTACTTC.

In this sample, this clonotype turned up a few times. The rearrangement joins TRBV11-2 to TRBJ1-2; D may be TRBD1 (5 bases). Trimming took 5 bases from V and 5 from J, leaving 12 bases between them. This CDR3 region has 13 residues. The germline V gene encodes CDR1 SGHAT and CDR2 FQNNGV. CDR3 region: CASSIGGEYGYTF. CDR3 nucleotides: TGTGCCAGCAGCATTGGGGGGGAGTATGGCTACACCTTC.

This clonotype was found a few times. V usage is TRBV2 and J usage is TRBJ2-7, with 8 bases aligning to TRBD1. Unmatched junction bases numbered 5, after V lost 6 bases and J lost 7 bases. The CDR3 sequence is 12 residues long. Germline CDR1 and CDR2: SNHLY and FYNNEI. The CDR3 protein is CASSADRGEQYV. CDR3 nucleotides: TGTGCCAGCAGCGCTGACAGGGGAGAGCAGTACGTC.

This chain joins TRBV12-3 or TRBV12-4 and TRBJ2-2; D possibly matches TRBD1 or TRBD2 (5 bases each). This CDR3 region has 12 residues. Trimming cost V 10 bases and J 5 bases, with 11 bases left between them. CDR3 residues: CATPGATGELFF. In DNA, the CDR3 is TGTGCCACTCCCGGGGCGACCGGGGAGCTGTTTTTT.

The chain uses TRBV5-1 and TRBJ1-4; no definite D call. The CDR3 is 13 residues long. CDR1 and CDR2 (germline): SGHRS, YFSETQ. V lost 3 bases to trimming and J lost 8 bases, with 11 bases between them. This CDR3 reads CASSSVSEEKLFF. In nucleotides, the CDR3 is TGCGCCAGCAGCTCCGTTTCGGAGGAAAAACTGTTTTTT.

The chain carries TRBV10-3 and TRBJ2-1, with no clear D. The V end lost 6 bases, the J end lost 7 bases, and 13 bases lay between the germline ends. The CDR3 extends over 13 amino acids. CDR1 is ENHRY, CDR2 SYGVKD, per germline. The CDR3 bases are TGTGCCATCAGCAATAGTGGGGTGAATGAGCAGTTCTTC. It yields the protein CAISNSGVNEQFF.

In its sample, this clonotype was seen a few times. The V call is TRBV7-6, the J call TRBJ2-2; D gene ambiguous. Germline CDR1 is SGHVS and CDR2 is FNYEAQ. The CDR3 has 16 amino acids. Trimming removed 5 bases from V and 1 base from J, with 14 bases in between. The CDR3 protein is CASSQRPHRNTGELFF. The CDR3 region has the DNA TGTGCCAGCAGCCAAAGGCCCCACCGGAACACCGGGGAGCTGTTTTTT.

This chain joins TRBV12-3 or TRBV12-4 and TRBJ2-2, with D tentatively TRBD2 (6 bases). The CDR3 spans 15 residues. V was trimmed by 5 bases and J by 2 bases, leaving 12 bases between them. In DNA form, the CDR3 reads TGTGCCAGCAGTCCATTCGGGGGTAACACCGGGGAGCTGTTTTTT. This encodes CASSPFGGNTGELFF.

CDR3 residues: CASSLVAGGGPNTQYF. The CDR3 coding sequence is TGCGCCAGCAGCTTGGTTGCCGGGGGGGGCCCAAATACGCAGTATTTT. This chain connects TRBV5-1 to TRBJ2-3; TRBD2 aligns across 8 bases. The CDR3 totals 16 residues. Per germline, CDR1 SGHRS and CDR2 YFSETQ. J lost 7 bases, V lost 0 bases, and 10 bases had no gene match.

The rearrangement links TRBV5-8 to TRBJ1-2; 8 bases match TRBD1. Germline V CDR1 and CDR2: SGHTS, YDEGEE. The CDR3 extends over 13 amino acids. J lost 8 bases, V lost 9 bases, and 12 bases had no gene match. This CDR3 reads CATKNRTGTGYTF. CDR3 DNA: TGTGCCACCAAAAACAGGACAGGGACGGGCTACACCTTC.

This clonotype occurred many times. The rearrangement uses TRBV15 and TRBJ1-3; TRBD1 is a possible D gene (5 bases). V was cut by 3 bases and J by 4 bases, with 19 bases left in between. The CDR3 consists of 17 residues. CDR1 and CDR2 (germline): LNHNV, YYDKDF (reference sequence). CDR3 region: CATSSRGRPSSGNTIYF. The CDR3 DNA sequence: TGTGCCACCAGCAGCCGGGGACGCCCCAGTAGCGGAAACACCATATATTTT.

V and J are TRBV24-1 and TRBJ2-1; 7 bases align to TRBD2. Trimming cost V 0 bases and J 8 bases; bases outside gene matches: 3. This CDR3 has 14 residues. The germline CDR1 and CDR2 sequences are KGHDR and SFDVKD. In nucleotides, the CDR3 is TGTGCCACCAGTGATTTGCAGCGGGGAGATGAGCAGTTCTTC. Protein sequence: CATSDLQRGDEQFF.

This clonotype was seen only a few times. The chain couples TRBV4-1 to TRBJ2-6; D gene unclear. The CDR3 is made up of 13 amino acids. CDR1 and CDR2 (germline): MGHRA, YSYEKL. The V gene lost 3 bases and the J gene lost 4 bases, with 4 bases spanning the gap. Here the CDR3 reads CASSHVGANVLTF. The CDR3 coding sequence is TGCGCCAGCAGCCACGTGGGGGCCAACGTCCTGACTTTC.

J is TRBJ2-3 and V is TRBV12-3 or TRBV12-4; TRBD1 aligns across 9 bases. CDR3 length equals 15 residues. Losses at the gene ends were 6 bases for V and 3 bases for J; bases not matched to a gene: 7. The CDR3 here is CASSSTGGGTDTQYF. The CDR3 bases are TGTGCCAGCAGCTCAACAGGGGGCGGAACAGATACGCAGTATTTT.